This entry lists 17 T cell receptor beta chains sequenced from one sample in a study of OX40 agonist ivuxolimab in advanced cancers. Assay used: immunoSEQ multiplex PCR; TCRdb lists only in-frame clones, some missing. The data contain fewer than 60,000 clones, around 85% of them singletons. The sequencing used CD4+ or CD8+ T cells sorted from blood, collected in a trial of the OX40 agonist ivuxolimab. The receptors derive from an adult with an advanced solid tumor such as melanoma, head and neck, liver or kidney cancer.

The gene calls are TRBV27 and TRBJ2-2; possible D gene TRBD1, 6 bases. V was pared by 10 bases and J by 2 bases, with 17 bases between. The CDR3 totals 15 residues. Per germline, CDR1 MNHEY and CDR2 SMNVEV (reference sequence). In DNA form, the CDR3 reads TGTGCCACCAACCCCGGGACAACAAACACCGGGGAGCTGTTTTTT. Residues: CATNPGTTNTGELFF.

This clone appeared a single time. This chain joins TRBV27 and TRBJ1-4, with D unclear. The V gene's germline CDR1 is MNHEY and CDR2 SMNVEV (reference sequence). This CDR3 region has 15 residues. V was shortened by 5 bases and J by 8 bases, with 18 bases between the two germline ends. CDR3 region: CASSPLQSLQEKLFF. DNA for the CDR3: TGTGCCAGCAGTCCGTTACAGTCGCTTCAGGAAAAACTGTTTTTT. The whole variable domain, filled in from reference TRBV27 and TRBJ1-4, reads EAQVTQNPRYLITVTGKKLTVTCSQNMNHEYMSWYRQDPGLGLRQIYYSMNVEVTDKGDVPEGYKVSRKEKRNFPLILESPSPNQTSLYFCASSPLQSLQEKLFFGSGTQLSVL.

The chain recombines TRBV19 with TRBJ2-5, with D perhaps assigned TRBD1 or TRBD2 (5 bases each). The CDR3 runs 12 residues. The germline gives CDR1 LNHDA, CDR2 SQIVND (reference sequence). V gave up 5 bases and J gave up 7 bases, with 11 bases separating them. The CDR3 is CASSAGTLTQYF. In DNA form, the CDR3 reads TGTGCCAGTAGTGCCGGGACCTTGACCCAGTACTTC.

This chain joins TRBV7-2 and TRBJ2-1, with 9 positions matching TRBD1. Unmatched junction bases numbered 12, after V lost 5 bases and J lost 7 bases. The CDR3 is made up of 16 amino acids. CDR1 SGHTA and CDR2 FQGNSA come from the germline V gene. The CDR3 loop reads CASSTRQGVEKNEQFF. The CDR3 DNA sequence: TGTGCCAGCAGCACCCGACAGGGGGTAGAAAAAAATGAGCAGTTCTTC.

The rearrangement uses TRBV27 and TRBJ1-5; D unresolved. Germline V gene lookup returns CDR1 MNHEY and CDR2 SMNVEV (reference sequence). This CDR3 spans 16 amino acids. Trimming took 0 bases from V and 0 from J, leaving 9 bases between them. Here the CDR3 reads CASSLSAIYSNQPQHF. CDR3 sequence (DNA): TGTGCCAGCAGTTTATCTGCGATTTATAGCAATCAGCCCCAGCATTTT.

In its sample, this clone was seen once. This chain links TRBV7-9 with TRBJ2-3, with TRBD1 as a possible D gene (6 bases). The V and J ends lost 5 bases and 3 bases respectively, with 24 bases between them. The CDR3 runs 18 residues. The germline V gene has CDR1 SEHNR and CDR2 FQNEAQ (reference sequence). The CDR3 nucleotides are TGTGCCAGCAGCCCGACGCTATCAGGGGCATGGAGGACAGATACGCAGTATTTT. Its translation: CASSPTLSGAWRTDTQYF.

The chain uses TRBV4-1 and TRBJ1-6; D ambiguous. The V end was cut by 1 base, the J end by 9 bases, with 16 bases between. Germline lookup yields CDR1 MGHRA and CDR2 YSYEKL. The CDR3 is 16 residues long. The CDR3: CASSQADAAFASPLHF. The CDR3 DNA reads as TGCGCCAGCAGCCAAGCGGATGCGGCATTCGCTTCACCCCTCCACTTT.

The V and J genes are TRBV4-1 and TRBJ2-1, with 9 bases lining up with TRBD2. Per germline, CDR1 MGHRA and CDR2 YSYEKL. This CDR3 is 15 amino acids long. V gave up 4 bases and J gave up 8 bases; unmatched junction bases: 9. CDR3 region: CASSPDSGGFYEQFF. In nucleotides, the CDR3 is TGCGCCAGCAGCCCAGACAGCGGGGGGTTCTATGAGCAGTTCTTC.

This sequence joins TRBV11-2 and TRBJ2-3; possible D gene TRBD1, 5 bases. The germline CDR1 and CDR2 sequences are SGHAT and FQNNGV. The length of the CDR3 is 16 residues. V lost 1 base to trimming and J lost 0 bases, with 11 bases between them. The CDR3 nucleotides read TGTGCCAGCAGCTTAGGTCGACAGATTAGCACAGATACGCAGTATTTT. Encoded protein: CASSLGRQISTDTQYF. Together with reference TRBV11-2 and TRBJ2-3, the CDR3 gives the full variable domain: EAGVAQSPRYKIIEKRQSVAFWCNPISGHATLYWYQQILGQGPKLLIQFQNNGVVDDSQLPKDRFSAERLKGVDSTLKIQPAKLEDSAVYLCASSLGRQISTDTQYFGPGTRLTVL.

The chain joins TRBV29-1 to TRBJ2-1; 10 bases agree with TRBD2. V shed 6 bases, J shed 3 bases, and the junction held 8 bases outside the gene matches. Per germline, CDR1 SQVTM and CDR2 ANQGSEA. The CDR3 extends over 15 amino acids. This chain's CDR3 is CSVETGTSVYNEQFF. CDR3 bases: TGCAGCGTCGAAACCGGGACTAGCGTCTACAATGAGCAGTTCTTC.

This clone came up a few times. The V gene is TRBV4-1, the J gene TRBJ1-6; no definite D call. This CDR3 spans 16 amino acids. The V gene's germline CDR1 is MGHRA and CDR2 YSYEKL. Trimming left V 4 bases short and J 6 bases short, with 16 bases between. The CDR3 DNA is TGCGCCAGCAGCCCAAGAAGCCGCGAGACTAATTCACCCCTCCACTTT. It is translated as CASSPRSRETNSPLHF.

The chain is built from TRBV5-4 and TRBJ1-2; perhaps TRBD1 as D (6 bases). Trimming took 5 bases from V and 1 from J, leaving 18 bases between them. The CDR3 runs 16 residues. CDR1 and CDR2 from the germline V gene are SGHNT and YYREEE (reference sequence). In nucleotides, the CDR3 is TGTGCCAGCAGATTTACCGGGACACGTTTTAACTATGGCTACACCTTC. This translates into CASRFTGTRFNYGYTF.

V is TRBV7-6 and J is TRBJ2-2, with 12 bases identical to TRBD1. Trimming at V came to 1 base and at J to 7 bases, leaving 4 bases not matched to a gene. This CDR3 region has 16 residues. Germline V gene data show CDR1 as SGHVS and CDR2 as FNYEAQ. The CDR3, as DNA: TGTGCCAGCAGCTTAGAGGGACAGGGGGCGTACGGGGAGCTGTTTTTT. Translating gives CASSLEGQGAYGELFF.

This clone was seen just once. J is TRBJ1-1 and V is TRBV12-5; 7 bases are shared with TRBD1. This CDR3 region has 18 residues. CDR1 is LGHNT and CDR2 is FRNRAP in the germline V gene. Trimming removed 0 bases from V and 0 bases from J; junction bases left unmatched: 10. DNA of the CDR3: TGTGCTAGTGGTTTGGTAAAGGGGGCGAATAAGGTGAACACTGAAGCTTTCTTT. Amino acids: CASGLVKGANKVNTEAFF.

V gene TRBV4-1 combines with J gene TRBJ1-4; tentative D call: TRBD1 (5 bases). Germline V gene sequence: CDR1 MGHRA, CDR2 YSYEKL. Trimming cost V 1 base and J 6 bases, with 6 bases left between them. The CDR3 is 13 amino acids. CDR3 in DNA: TGCGCCAGCAGCCAAGTACAGGATGAAAAACTGTTTTTT. Amino acid sequence: CASSQVQDEKLFF.

The rearrangement joins TRBV2 to TRBJ2-7; 7 bases agree with TRBD1. V lost 6 bases and J lost 3; bases outside the gene matches: 14. This CDR3 has 16 residues. Germline lookup yields CDR1 SNHLY and CDR2 FYNNEI. As DNA, the CDR3 is TGTGCCAGCAGGGGACAGATTCCCCAGCCTAGCTACGAGCAGTACTTC. The encoded protein is CASRGQIPQPSYEQYF.

The chain has TRBV6-5 and TRBJ2-3, with D hard to call. The CDR3 sequence is 12 residues long. Germline V gene lookup returns CDR1 MNHEY and CDR2 SVGAGI. With 6 bases removed from V and 5 bases from J, the gap between germline ends came to 9 bases. The CDR3 region is CASSYSRDTQYF. The CDR3, as DNA: TGTGCCAGCAGCTACAGCCGAGATACGCAGTATTTT.